This record looks at one TCR beta chain sequence and its context. The germline V gene has CDR1 SGHTA and CDR2 FQGNSA. The CDR3 spans 15 residues. The J segment lost 9 bases and the V segment lost 0 bases, leaving 4 bases of the junction unmatched. Two negative PCRs, clearance, or symptom resolution characterized the recovered Cohort 3 donors. These data belong to a study of blood T cell repertoires in COVID-19. The protocol was immunoSEQ multiplex PCR, while the TCRdb copy is restricted to in-frame clones and leaves out a portion. The sample gives a few hundred thousand clones, about 89% of which show up once; over 7.5% is in the top ten.

The TCR originated in a man aged 40-50 years who had recovered from COVID-19. Sequences were obtained from PBMCs or T cells enriched from blood (not recorded which). This chain links TRBV7-2 with TRBJ2-1; 11 bases agree with TRBD2. The CDR3 region is CASSLALAGESEQFF. CDR3 coding DNA: TGTGCCAGCAGCTTAGCACTAGCGGGGGAGTCTGAGCAGTTCTTC.